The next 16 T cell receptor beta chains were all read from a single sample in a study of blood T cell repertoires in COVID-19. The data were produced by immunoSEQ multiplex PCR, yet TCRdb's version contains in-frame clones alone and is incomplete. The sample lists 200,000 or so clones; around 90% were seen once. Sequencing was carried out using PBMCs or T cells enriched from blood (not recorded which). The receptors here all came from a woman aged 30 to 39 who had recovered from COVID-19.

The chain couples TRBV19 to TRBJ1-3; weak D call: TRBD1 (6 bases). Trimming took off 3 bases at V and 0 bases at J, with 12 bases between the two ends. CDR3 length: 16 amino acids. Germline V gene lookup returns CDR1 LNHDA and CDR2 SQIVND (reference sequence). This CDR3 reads CASSMRGLSSGNTIYF. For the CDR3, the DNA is TGTGCCAGTAGTATGCGGGGGCTCAGCTCTGGAAACACCATATATTTT.

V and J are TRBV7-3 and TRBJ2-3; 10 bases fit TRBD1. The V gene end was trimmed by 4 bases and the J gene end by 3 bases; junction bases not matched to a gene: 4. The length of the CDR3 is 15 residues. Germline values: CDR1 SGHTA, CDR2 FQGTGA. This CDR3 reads CASSSTGGATDTQYF. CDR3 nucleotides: TGTGCCAGCAGCTCGACAGGGGGCGCGACAGATACGCAGTATTTT.

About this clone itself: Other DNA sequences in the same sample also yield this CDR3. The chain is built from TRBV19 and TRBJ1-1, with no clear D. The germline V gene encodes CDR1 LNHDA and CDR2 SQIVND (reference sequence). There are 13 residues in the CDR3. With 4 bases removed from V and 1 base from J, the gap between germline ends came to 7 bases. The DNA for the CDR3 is TGTGCCAGTAGTACGACGGGGAACACTGAAGCTTTCTTT. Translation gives CASSTTGNTEAFF. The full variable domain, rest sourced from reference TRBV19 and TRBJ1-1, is DGGITQSPKYLFRKEGQNVTLSCEQNLNHDAMYWYRQDPGQGLRLIYYSQIVNDFQKGDIAEGYSVSREKKESFPLTVTSAQKNPTAFYLCASSTTGNTEAFFGQGTRLTVV.

The CDR3 spells CASSGRVDTEAFF. CDR3 sequence (DNA): TGTGCCAGCAGTGGCAGGGTGGACACTGAAGCTTTCTTT. The chain recombines TRBV2 with TRBJ1-1; D may be TRBD1 (5 bases). Germline CDR1 and CDR2: SNHLY and FYNNEI. The CDR3 is 13 amino acids. Trimming took 4 bases from V and 3 from J, leaving 9 bases between them.

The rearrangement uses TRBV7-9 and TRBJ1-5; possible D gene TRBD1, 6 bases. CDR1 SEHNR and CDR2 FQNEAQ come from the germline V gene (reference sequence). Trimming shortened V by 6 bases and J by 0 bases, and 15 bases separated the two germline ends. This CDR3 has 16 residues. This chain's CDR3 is CASSNGQSNSNQPQHF. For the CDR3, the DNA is TGTGCCAGCAGTAATGGACAGTCCAATAGCAATCAGCCCCAGCATTTT.

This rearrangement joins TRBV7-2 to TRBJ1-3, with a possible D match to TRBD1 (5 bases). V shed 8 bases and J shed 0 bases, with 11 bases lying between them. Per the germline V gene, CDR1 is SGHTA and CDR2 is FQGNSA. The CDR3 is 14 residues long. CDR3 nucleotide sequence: TGTGCCAGCCTCACAGGAAACTCTGGAAACACCATATATTTT. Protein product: CASLTGNSGNTIYF.

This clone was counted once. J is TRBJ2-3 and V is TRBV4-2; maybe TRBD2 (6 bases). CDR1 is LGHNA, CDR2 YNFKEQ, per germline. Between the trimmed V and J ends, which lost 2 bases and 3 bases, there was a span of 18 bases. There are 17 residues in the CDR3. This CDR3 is CASSQFLSGSGTDTQYF. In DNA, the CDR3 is TGTGCCAGCAGCCAATTCTTGTCCGGGAGTGGGACAGATACGCAGTATTTT.

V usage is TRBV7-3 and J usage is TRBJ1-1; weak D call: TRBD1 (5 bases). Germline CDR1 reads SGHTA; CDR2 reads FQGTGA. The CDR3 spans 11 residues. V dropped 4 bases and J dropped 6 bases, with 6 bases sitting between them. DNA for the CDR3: TGTGCCAGCAGCTCGGGGGCTGAAGCTTTCTTT. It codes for CASSSGAEAFF.

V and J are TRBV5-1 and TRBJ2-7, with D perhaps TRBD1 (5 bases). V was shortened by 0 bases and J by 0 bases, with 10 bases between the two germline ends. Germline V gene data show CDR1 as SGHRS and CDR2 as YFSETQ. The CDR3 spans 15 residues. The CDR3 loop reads CASSLDRPDSYEQYF. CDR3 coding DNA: TGCGCCAGCAGCTTGGACAGGCCAGACTCCTACGAGCAGTACTTC.

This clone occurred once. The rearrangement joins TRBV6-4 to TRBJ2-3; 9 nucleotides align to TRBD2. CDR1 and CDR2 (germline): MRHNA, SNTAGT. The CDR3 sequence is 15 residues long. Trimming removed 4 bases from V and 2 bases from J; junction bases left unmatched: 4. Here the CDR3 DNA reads TGTGCCAGCAGTGTTTCTAGCGGGGACACAGATACGCAGTATTTT. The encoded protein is CASSVSSGDTDTQYF.

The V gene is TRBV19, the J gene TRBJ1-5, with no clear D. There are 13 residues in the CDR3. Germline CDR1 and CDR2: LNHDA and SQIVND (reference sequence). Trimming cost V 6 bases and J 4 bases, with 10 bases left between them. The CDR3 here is CASSKTQNQPQHF. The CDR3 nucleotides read TGTGCCAGTAGCAAGACACAGAATCAGCCCCAGCATTTT.

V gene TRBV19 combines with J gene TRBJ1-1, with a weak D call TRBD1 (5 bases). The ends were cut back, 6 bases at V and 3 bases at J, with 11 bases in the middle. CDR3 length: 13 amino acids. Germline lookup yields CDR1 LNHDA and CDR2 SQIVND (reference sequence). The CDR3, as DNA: TGTGCCAGTAGAAGCCAGGGTGACACTGAAGCTTTCTTT. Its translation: CASRSQGDTEAFF.

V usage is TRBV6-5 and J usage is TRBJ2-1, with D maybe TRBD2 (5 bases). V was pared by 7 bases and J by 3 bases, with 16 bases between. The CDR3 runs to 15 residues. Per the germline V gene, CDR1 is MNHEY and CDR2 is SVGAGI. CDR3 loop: CASKGSPAFYNEQFF. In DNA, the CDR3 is TGTGCCAGCAAAGGGAGTCCGGCTTTCTACAATGAGCAGTTCTTC.

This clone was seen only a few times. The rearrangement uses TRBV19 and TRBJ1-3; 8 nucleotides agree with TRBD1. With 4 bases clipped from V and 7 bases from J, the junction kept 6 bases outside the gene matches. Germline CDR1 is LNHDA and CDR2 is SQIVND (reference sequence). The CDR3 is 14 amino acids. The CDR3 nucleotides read TGTGCCAGTAGTAGCAGGGGGCGCGGGAACACCATATATTTT. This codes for CASSSRGRGNTIYF.

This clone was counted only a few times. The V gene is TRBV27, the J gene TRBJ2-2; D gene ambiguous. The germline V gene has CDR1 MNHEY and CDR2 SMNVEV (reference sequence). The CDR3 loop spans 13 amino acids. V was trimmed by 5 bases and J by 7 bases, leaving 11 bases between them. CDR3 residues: CASSPLDFGELFF. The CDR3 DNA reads TGTGCCAGCAGTCCCTTAGATTTCGGGGAGCTGTTTTTT.

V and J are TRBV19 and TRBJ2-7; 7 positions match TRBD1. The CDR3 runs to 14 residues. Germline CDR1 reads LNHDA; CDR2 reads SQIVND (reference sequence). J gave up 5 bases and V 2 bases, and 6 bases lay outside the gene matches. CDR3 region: CASSITPGGHEQYF. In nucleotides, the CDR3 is TGTGCCAGTAGTATAACTCCAGGGGGACACGAGCAGTACTTC.